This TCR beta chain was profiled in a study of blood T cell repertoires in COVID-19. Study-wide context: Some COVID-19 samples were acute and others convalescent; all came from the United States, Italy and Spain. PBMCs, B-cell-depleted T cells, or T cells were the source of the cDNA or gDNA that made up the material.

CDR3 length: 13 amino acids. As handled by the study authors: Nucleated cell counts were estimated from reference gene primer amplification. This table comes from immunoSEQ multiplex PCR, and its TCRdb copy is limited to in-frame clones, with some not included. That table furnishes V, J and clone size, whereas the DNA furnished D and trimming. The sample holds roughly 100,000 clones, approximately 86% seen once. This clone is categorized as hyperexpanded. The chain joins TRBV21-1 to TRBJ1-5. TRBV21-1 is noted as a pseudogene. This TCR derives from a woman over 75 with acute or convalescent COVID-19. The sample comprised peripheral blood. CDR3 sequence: CASSASMRQPQHF. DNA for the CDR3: TGTGCCAGCAGCGCCTCTATGAGACAGCCCCAGCATTTT.